Listed below are T cell receptor beta chains from one sample, sequenced in a study of T cell responses to AZD1222 COVID-19 vaccine. The protocol was immunoSEQ multiplex PCR, while the TCRdb copy is restricted to in-frame clones and leaves out a portion. The table has 95,000 or so clones, about 90% seen once. The sequencing here drew on peripheral blood, taken on day 0 of MenACWY control vaccination. These receptors were taken from an adult in good health. Both conserved end residues are part of each CDR3. A D gene is named only where the DNA matches it firmly. Some rows have no size entry. The others give once, few or many, or a class for an expanded clone.

len	v_gene	d_gene	abundance	j_gene	CDR3aa	CDR3nt
15	TRBV18	NA	NA	TRBJ2-1	CASSPPNGIGNEQFF	TGTGCCAGCTCACCACCGAATGGGATTGGGAATGAGCAGTTCTTC
16	TRBV2	NA	NA	TRBJ1-2	CASSDKGRYSAYGYTF	TGTGCCAGCAGTGATAAAGGTCGATACTCGGCCTATGGCTACACCTTC
13	TRBV7-9	NA	NA	TRBJ1-2	CASSLQGGYGYTF	TGTGCCAGCAGCTTACAGGGCGGCTATGGCTACACCTTC
16	TRBV5-1	NA	NA	TRBJ2-2	CARSLRPGGDTGELFF	TGCGCCCGCAGCTTGAGGCCAGGGGGGGACACCGGGGAGCTGTTTTTT
17	TRBV5-4	TRBD1	few	TRBJ2-1	CASSLPGQGSSYNEQFF	TGTGCCAGCAGCTTACCGGGACAGGGAAGCTCCTACAATGAGCAGTTCTTC
11	TRBV20-1	TRBD1	few	TRBJ2-7	CSGGSGYEQYF	TGCTCAGGGGGCTCGGGTTACGAGCAGTACTTC
15	TRBV5-4	TRBD2	once	TRBJ2-1	CASSPTSGGPNEQFF	TGTGCCAGCAGCCCGACTAGCGGGGGGCCAAATGAGCAGTTCTTC
12	TRBV25-1	TRBD1	NA	TRBJ2-7	CASGTATYEQYF	TGTGCCAGCGGGACAGCGACCTACGAGCAGTACTTC
15	TRBV27	NA	NA	TRBJ1-2	CASSPQAETYYGYTF	TGTGCCAGCAGTCCCCAGGCGGAGACTTACTATGGCTACACCTTC
13	TRBV5-6	NA	NA	TRBJ1-2	CASSLPAVPSYTF	TGTGCCAGCAGCTTGCCAGCCGTCCCGAGCTACACCTTC
14	TRBV13	NA	NA	TRBJ2-1	CASSPMWDSNEQFF	TGTGCCAGCAGCCCAATGTGGGACTCGAATGAGCAGTTCTTC
16	TRBV6-1	NA	NA	TRBJ1-2	CASSEDYGANVYGYTF	TGTGCCAGCAGTGAAGATTACGGAGCAAATGTCTATGGCTACACCTTC
15	TRBV2	TRBD1	NA	TRBJ1-2	CASSTTTGVGYGYTF	TGTGCCAGCAGTACCACAACAGGGGTGGGCTATGGCTACACCTTC
14	TRBV7-6	NA	NA	TRBJ1-5	CASSPGYGNQPQHF	TGTGCCAGCAGCCCAGGGTACGGCAATCAGCCCCAGCATTTT
16	TRBV10-3	TRBD1	few	TRBJ1-2	CAISEPKGTEAYGYTF	TGTGCCATCAGTGAGCCGAAGGGGACAGAAGCCTATGGCTACACCTTC
16	TRBV4-1	NA	NA	TRBJ2-2	CASSQVADANTGELFF	TGCGCCAGCAGCCAAGTGGCAGACGCGAACACCGGGGAGCTGTTTTTT
16	TRBV4-3	NA	NA	TRBJ1-3	CASSQAYPLSGNTIYF	TGCGCCAGCAGCCAGGCTTACCCGCTCTCTGGAAACACCATATATTTT
14	TRBV7-2	TRBD2	NA	TRBJ2-3	CASSQGLATDTQYF	TGTGCCAGCAGCCAAGGACTAGCAACAGATACGCAGTATTTT
14	TRBV7-2	NA	NA	TRBJ1-5	CASSLTTGNQPQHF	TGTGCCAGCAGCCTAACGACAGGCAATCAGCCCCAGCATTTT
16	TRBV10-2	NA	NA	TRBJ2-3	CASSEWAGLSQDTQYF	TGCGCCAGCAGTGAGTGGGCGGGACTTTCACAAGATACGCAGTATTTT
13	TRBV3-1/TRBV3-2	TRBD2	once	TRBJ2-1	CASRGGIRYEQFF	TGTGCCAGCCGGGGGGGGATTAGGTATGAGCAGTTCTTC
13	TRBV4-1	NA	NA	TRBJ1-2	CASSLMGSHGYTF	TGCGCCAGCAGCCTCATGGGGAGCCATGGCTACACCTTC
16	TRBV6-1	NA	NA	TRBJ1-2	CASSEVPRMANYGYTF	TGTGCCAGCAGTGAAGTGCCGAGGATGGCTAACTATGGCTACACCTTC
16	TRBV7-2	NA	NA	TRBJ1-6	CASGQTGSSYNSPLHF	TGTGCCAGCGGGCAGACCGGAAGCTCCTATAATTCACCCCTCCACTTT
12	TRBV6-5	NA	NA	TRBJ1-2	CASSWGLDGYTF	TGTGCCAGCAGTTGGGGCCTCGATGGCTACACCTTC
14	TRBV18	NA	NA	TRBJ2-2	CASSPRRYTGELFF	TGTGCCAGCTCACCACGCAGATACACCGGGGAGCTGTTTTTT
13	TRBV5-5	TRBD1	NA	TRBJ1-1	CASSGTGDTEAFF	TGTGCCAGCAGCGGTACAGGGGACACTGAAGCTTTCTTT
16	TRBV6-2/TRBV6-3	TRBD1	once	TRBJ2-2	CASSSTGGRVTGELFF	TGTGCCAGCAGTTCGACAGGGGGTAGGGTCACCGGGGAGCTGTTTTTT
16	TRBV7-2	TRBD1	NA	TRBJ1-2	CASSSTPGQGIYGYTF	TGTGCCAGCAGCTCGACTCCTGGACAGGGGATCTATGGCTACACCTTC
14	TRBV24-1	NA	NA	TRBJ1-1	CATSDPGTQRGAFF	TGTGCCACCAGTGATCCCGGGACACAGAGGGGAGCTTTCTTT
17	TRBV6-2/TRBV6-3	NA	NA	TRBJ1-1	CASSYIPGSSGNTEAFF	TGTGCCAGCAGTTACATTCCGGGGTCGTCCGGGAACACTGAAGCTTTCTTT
14	TRBV5-1	TRBD2	NA	TRBJ2-1	CASAPSGGYNEQFF	TGCGCCAGCGCTCCGAGCGGGGGCTACAATGAGCAGTTCTTC
12	TRBV20-1	NA	NA	TRBJ1-2	CSASNPNYGYTF	TGCAGTGCTAGTAACCCTAACTATGGCTACACCTTC
13	TRBV7-8	TRBD1	NA	TRBJ2-5	CASSQDRQETQYF	TGTGCCAGCAGCCAGGACAGGCAAGAGACCCAGTACTTC
15	TRBV2	NA	NA	TRBJ2-7	CASSRDGPVTYEQYF	TGTGCCAGCAGTAGGGACGGGCCAGTAACCTACGAGCAGTACTTC
12	TRBV19	NA	NA	TRBJ1-2	CASSIPPGGYTF	TGTGCCAGTAGTATTCCCCCCGGCGGCTACACCTTC
18	TRBV3-1/TRBV3-2	TRBD2	NA	TRBJ2-3	CASSNWTSGGATADTQYF	TGTGCCAGCAGCAATTGGACTAGCGGGGGGGCTACGGCAGATACGCAGTATTTT
14	TRBV7-8	NA	NA	TRBJ2-7	CASSLNRDTSEQYF	TGTGCCAGCAGCTTAAACCGGGACACCTCCGAGCAGTACTTC
17	TRBV5-1	TRBD1	NA	TRBJ1-2	CASSSGTGGASNYGYTF	TGCGCCAGCAGCTCCGGGACAGGGGGCGCATCTAACTATGGCTACACCTTC
13	TRBV5-8	NA	NA	TRBJ2-1	CASSLGTLDEQFF	TGTGCCAGCAGCTTAGGGACATTGGATGAGCAGTTCTTC
15	TRBV7-3	TRBD2	NA	TRBJ2-5	CASSPGRGGPGTQYF	TGTGCCAGCAGCCCCGGGCGGGGGGGCCCGGGGACCCAGTACTTC
13	TRBV7-8	NA	once	TRBJ1-2	CASSLWGGYGYTF	TGTGCCAGCAGCTTGTGGGGGGGCTATGGCTACACCTTC
12	TRBV6-5	TRBD1	NA	TRBJ2-7	CASRTGAYEQYF	TGTGCCAGCAGGACAGGGGCCTACGAGCAGTACTTC
16	TRBV7-2	TRBD1	NA	TRBJ2-5	CASSLQTGGYQETQYF	TGTGCCAGCAGCCTTCAGACAGGGGGGTATCAAGAGACCCAGTACTTC
15	TRBV6-2/TRBV6-3	NA	NA	TRBJ1-5	CASSYPGGRGQPQHF	TGTGCCAGCAGTTACCCGGGGGGCCGGGGTCAGCCCCAGCATTTT
15	TRBV7-2	TRBD2	NA	TRBJ2-2	CASSTGLANTGELFF	TGTGCCAGCAGCACGGGACTAGCGAACACCGGGGAGCTGTTTTTT
13	TRBV27	NA	NA	TRBJ2-1	CATTGTFLNEQFF	TGTGCCACTACCGGGACTTTCCTTAATGAGCAGTTCTTC
13	TRBV5-1	NA	NA	TRBJ1-2	CASSRLAGEGYTF	TGCGCCAGCAGCCGTCTTGCGGGGGAAGGCTACACCTTC